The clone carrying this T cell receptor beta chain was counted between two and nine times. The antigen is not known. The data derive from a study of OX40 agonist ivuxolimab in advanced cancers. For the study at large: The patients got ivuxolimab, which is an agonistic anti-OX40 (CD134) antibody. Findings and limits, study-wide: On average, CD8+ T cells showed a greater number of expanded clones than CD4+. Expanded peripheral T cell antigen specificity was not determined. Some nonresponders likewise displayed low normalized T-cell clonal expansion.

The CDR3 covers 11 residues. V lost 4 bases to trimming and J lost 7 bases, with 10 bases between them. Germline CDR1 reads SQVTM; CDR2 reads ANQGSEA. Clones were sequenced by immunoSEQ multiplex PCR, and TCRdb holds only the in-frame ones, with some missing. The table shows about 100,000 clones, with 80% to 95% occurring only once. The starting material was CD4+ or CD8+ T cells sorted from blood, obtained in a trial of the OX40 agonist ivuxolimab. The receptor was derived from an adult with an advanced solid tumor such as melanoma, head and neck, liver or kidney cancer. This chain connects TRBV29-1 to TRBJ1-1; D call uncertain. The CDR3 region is CSVGGDVEAFF. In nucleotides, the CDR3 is TGCAGCGTTGGTGGGGATGTTGAAGCTTTCTTT.